The T cell receptor beta chain under discussion was sequenced for a study of OX40 agonist ivuxolimab in advanced cancers. Across the whole study: Ivuxolimab, which patients received intravenously every 2 weeks, was dosed at 0.01 to 10 mg/kg. Subjects had a mean age of roughly 60 years, with a range of about 20 to 85; less than 90% were male. Dose-escalation cases comprised hepatocellular carcinoma, melanoma, renal cell or head and neck cancer.

With respect to this clone: Its antigen is unknown.

Study results and caveats: At doses 0.1 to 3.0 mg/kg, CD4+ and CD8+ clones expanded.

Only in-frame clones appear in the TCRdb table, and some are missing; sequencing was by immunoSEQ multiplex PCR. This table holds more than 45,000 clones, roughly 81% found once. The clonotype originates from an adult with an advanced solid tumor such as melanoma, head and neck, liver or kidney cancer. The sequencing here drew on CD4+ or CD8+ T cells sorted from blood, taken in a trial of the OX40 agonist ivuxolimab.

The DNA for the CDR3 is TGTGCCAGCAGCCTAACAGGGATCAACACCGGGGAGCTGTTTTTT. This encodes CASSLTGINTGELFF. The rearrangement joins TRBV7-9 to TRBJ2-2; tentatively, D is TRBD1 (6 bases). Trimming took 5 bases from V and 2 from J, leaving 12 bases between them. There are 15 residues in the CDR3. Germline CDR1 SEHNR, CDR2 FQNEAQ (reference sequence).